Following are 24 T cell receptor beta chains from one sample sequenced in a study of blood T cell repertoires in COVID-19. The protocol was immunoSEQ multiplex PCR, while the TCRdb copy is restricted to in-frame clones and leaves out a portion. The sample holds 150,000 to 200,000 clones; 84% are singletons and the top ten take roughly 7.3%. Sample: PBMCs or T cells enriched from blood (not recorded which). These receptor sequences come from a woman in her forties or fifties who had recovered from COVID-19.

V gene TRBV7-2 combines with J gene TRBJ2-2; a weak D match, TRBD1 (6 bases). The CDR3 has 14 residues. CDR1 SGHTA and CDR2 FQGNSA come from the germline V gene. The V end was cut by 3 bases, the J end by 7 bases, with 12 bases between. The CDR3: CASSFNRAGGELFF. The CDR3 nucleotides read TGTGCCAGCAGCTTCAACAGGGCTGGCGGGGAGCTGTTTTTT.

This clone was seen a single time. V is TRBV6-5 and J is TRBJ1-2; no reliable D call. The germline V gene encodes CDR1 MNHEY and CDR2 SVGAGI. Trimming took off 0 bases at V and 8 bases at J, with 13 bases between the two ends. There are 14 residues in the CDR3. DNA for the CDR3: TGTGCCAGCAGTTACTCGGCCCGAGAGGGAGGCTACACCTTC. It encodes CASSYSAREGGYTF.

The chain employs TRBV9 and TRBJ2-2; possible D gene TRBD1, 5 bases. CDR1 SGDLS and CDR2 YYNGEE come from the germline V gene. This CDR3 comprises 14 residues. With 4 bases removed from V and 4 bases from J, the gap between germline ends came to 11 bases. CDR3 sequence reads: CASSIRQTTGELFF. The CDR3 region has the DNA TGTGCCAGCAGCATCCGACAGACCACCGGGGAGCTGTTTTTT.

The chain is built from TRBV5-1 and TRBJ1-1, with a weak D call TRBD1 (5 bases). The V gene's germline CDR1 is SGHRS and CDR2 YFSETQ. V lost 0 bases to trimming and J lost 3 bases, with 9 bases between them. This CDR3 comprises 14 residues. CDR3 in DNA: TGCGCCAGCAGCTTGGCCCTAGGGGACACTGAAGCTTTCTTT. Protein product: CASSLALGDTEAFF.

This clone was observed a single time. This chain connects TRBV11-2 to TRBJ2-5, with 9 positions matching TRBD1. Germline CDR1 is SGHAT and CDR2 is FQNNGV. This CDR3 is built from 14 residues. V lost 3 bases and J lost 6; bases outside the gene matches: 5. For the CDR3, the DNA is TGTGCCAGCAGCTTGGAACAGGGGGCACAGACCCAGTACTTC. Its translation is CASSLEQGAQTQYF.

The chain carries TRBV5-4 and TRBJ1-5; D gene uncertain. In germline, CDR1 is SGHNT, CDR2 YYREEE (reference sequence). V was shortened by 0 bases and J by 7 bases, with 11 bases between the two germline ends. CDR3 size: 14 residues. This chain's CDR3 is CASSLGGLGQPQHF. The CDR3 DNA is TGTGCCAGCAGCTTGGGCGGGCTTGGGCAGCCCCAGCATTTT.

This clone has a handful of counts. The chain couples TRBV7-9 to TRBJ2-6, with a possible D match to TRBD2 (5 bases). Trimming removed 5 bases at V and 0 bases at J, with 14 bases between. CDR1 SEHNR and CDR2 FQNEAQ come from the germline V gene (reference sequence). The CDR3 spans 17 residues. The CDR3 loop is CASSRGSSLSGANVLTF. The CDR3 DNA is TGTGCCAGCAGCCGCGGGTCTTCTCTCTCTGGGGCCAACGTCCTGACTTTC.

This clone appeared a few times. The rearrangement links TRBV28 to TRBJ2-7; TRBD1 aligns across 9 bases. Per germline, CDR1 MDHEN and CDR2 SYDVKM. The CDR3 loop spans 21 amino acids. J lost 1 base, V lost 3 bases, and 22 bases had no gene match. This CDR3 is CASSFSWTGDLFLHNSYEQYF. In DNA, the CDR3 is TGTGCCAGCAGTTTTAGTTGGACAGGGGATTTGTTCCTACACAATTCCTACGAGCAGTACTTC.

CDR3 sequence: CASSSTTGYGYTF. In nucleotides, the CDR3 is TGTGCCAGCAGCTCGACGACAGGTTATGGCTACACCTTC. The chain employs TRBV5-6 and TRBJ1-2; possibly TRBD1 for D (6 bases). There are 13 residues in the CDR3. Per germline, CDR1 SGHDT and CDR2 YYEEEE. V was shortened by 3 bases and J by 5 bases, with 11 bases between the two germline ends.

The V and J genes are TRBV27 and TRBJ1-2, with TRBD1 as a possible D gene (6 bases). The germline gives CDR1 MNHEY, CDR2 SMNVEV (reference sequence). Trimming stripped 2 bases from V and 4 bases from J, with 8 bases between. The CDR3 is made up of 13 amino acids. CDR3 region: CASSLKQGYGYTF. The DNA for the CDR3 is TGTGCCAGCAGTTTAAAACAGGGCTATGGCTACACCTTC.

This clone was detected only once. The rearrangement uses TRBV23-1 and TRBJ2-2, with D possibly matching TRBD1 (6 bases). TRBV23-1 is designated an ORF whose function remains uncertain. The CDR3 is 17 residues long. V lost 3 bases and J lost 4, with 18 bases in between. The DNA of the CDR3 is TGCGCCAGCAGTCACACCGTGGCAGGGGCCGGCACCGGGGAGCTGTTTTTT. Its translation: CASSHTVAGAGTGELFF.

This chain links TRBV2 with TRBJ1-4; 10 bases are a match to TRBD1. The J segment lost 7 bases and the V segment lost 7 bases, leaving 6 bases of the junction unmatched. CDR3 length equals 14 residues. Germline V gene sequence: CDR1 SNHLY, CDR2 FYNNEI. CDR3 in amino acids: CASKARDRGEKLFF. In nucleotides, the CDR3 is TGTGCCAGCAAGGCCCGGGACAGGGGTGAAAAACTGTTTTTT.

The chain uses TRBV7-2 and TRBJ2-1; 7 bases are shared with TRBD2. The V segment lost 3 bases and the J segment 7 bases; nucleotides outside the gene matches: 9. CDR1 and CDR2 from the germline V gene are SGHTA and FQGNSA. The CDR3 extends over 15 amino acids. CDR3 coding DNA: TGTGCCAGCAGCTTGAGCGGGGAGCCTACAAATGAGCAGTTCTTC. Its translation: CASSLSGEPTNEQFF.

The chain joins TRBV5-6 to TRBJ2-3; 11 bases are a match to TRBD2. Looked up from germline, CDR1 is SGHDT and CDR2 is YYEEEE. This CDR3 has 16 amino acids. V was clipped by 3 bases and J by 10 bases; unmatched bases: 13. The CDR3: CASSSNLAGGRWAQYF. The CDR3 nucleotides read TGTGCCAGCAGCTCAAACCTAGCGGGGGGTCGCTGGGCGCAGTATTTT.

Worth noting for this clone: A read error may produce the germline difference seen at one junction end. The J gene is TRBJ2-3, the V gene TRBV11-3, with 12 bases that match TRBD1. Germline lookup yields CDR1 SGHNT and CDR2 YENEEA. The CDR3 consists of 15 residues. The CDR3 coding sequence is TGTGCCAGCAGCCCCGGGACAGGGGGCACGGATACGCAGTATTTT. This encodes CASSPGTGGTDTQYF.

This clone was seen only a few times. The rearrangement links TRBV11-1 to TRBJ2-1; TRBD2 is a possible D gene (6 bases). The CDR3 loop spans 17 amino acids. Germline CDR1 is SGHAT and CDR2 is FQDESV (reference sequence). Trimming took off 0 bases at V and 0 bases at J, with 12 bases between the two ends. The CDR3 coding sequence is TGTGCCAGCAGCTTAGCGAGAGCGGGCCTCTCCTACAATGAGCAGTTCTTC. Translation gives CASSLARAGLSYNEQFF.

To note about this clone: The identical CDR3 is also encoded by other nucleotide sequences in the sample. The rearrangement joins TRBV18 to TRBJ1-2; D uncertain. With 2 bases removed from V and 4 bases from J, the gap between germline ends came to 8 bases. Per the germline V gene, CDR1 is KGHSH and CDR2 is LQKENI. CDR3 length: 13 residues. Here the CDR3 reads CASSPLETYGYTF. The DNA for the CDR3 is TGTGCCAGCTCACCATTGGAGACCTATGGCTACACCTTC.

The chain links TRBV18 to TRBJ2-3; maybe TRBD2 (6 bases). Germline-derived CDR1 and CDR2 are KGHSH and LQKENI. The V end lost 3 bases, the J end lost 0 bases, and 10 bases lay between the germline ends. The CDR3 is made up of 15 amino acids. CDR3 loop: CASSPGLGSTDTQYF. Written as DNA, the CDR3 is TGTGCCAGCTCACCGGGACTGGGGAGCACAGATACGCAGTATTTT.

V and J are TRBV18 and TRBJ2-7; D gene uncertain. CDR1 and CDR2 from the germline V gene are KGHSH and LQKENI. V was shortened by 5 bases and J by 3 bases, with 8 bases between the two germline ends. This CDR3 region has 12 residues. The CDR3 reads CASSAFYYEQYF. CDR3 DNA sequence: TGTGCCAGCTCAGCCTTCTACTACGAGCAGTACTTC.

The chain links TRBV19 to TRBJ1-2; tentative D call: TRBD1 (6 bases). From germline, CDR1 is LNHDA and CDR2 SQIVND (reference sequence). CDR3 length: 15 residues. Trimming pared 9 bases from V and 4 bases from J, leaving 21 bases between. Written as DNA, the CDR3 is TGTGCCAGCAAACCACTCCCAGGGGTCCCCTATGGCTACACCTTC. Protein product: CASKPLPGVPYGYTF.

J is TRBJ2-2 and V is TRBV10-3; 7 bases are a match to TRBD2. The germline V gene has CDR1 ENHRY and CDR2 SYGVKD. The trim removed 9 bases at V and 2 bases at J, leaving 6 bases unmatched. The CDR3 sequence is 14 residues long. The CDR3 protein is CAIAGIVNTGELFF. The CDR3 bases are TGTGCCATAGCGGGAATTGTCAACACCGGGGAGCTGTTTTTT.

The CDR3, as DNA: TGTGCCAGCAGTCTAGCCGGGACAGGGGGCTATGGCTACACCTTC. The encoded protein is CASSLAGTGGYGYTF. The rearrangement uses TRBV28 and TRBJ1-2, with 11 bases lining up with TRBD1. Germline-derived CDR1 and CDR2 are MDHEN and SYDVKM. This CDR3 contains 15 residues. V lost 5 bases to trimming and J lost 4 bases; unmatched junction nucleotides: 6.

The CDR3 DNA reads TGTGCCAGCAGCTTGGGAGGCACAACTAATGAAAAACTGTTTTTT. Translating it yields CASSLGGTTNEKLFF. This chain connects TRBV7-2 to TRBJ1-4; no clear D gene. The CDR3 is 15 amino acids. Trimming stripped 3 bases from V and 0 bases from J, with 8 bases between. The V gene's germline CDR1 is SGHTA and CDR2 FQGNSA.

This sequence joins TRBV4-3 and TRBJ2-1, with a possible D match to TRBD2 (5 bases). This CDR3 has 15 residues. V was clipped by 4 bases and J by 10 bases, with 20 bases between them. CDR1 is LGHNA, CDR2 YSLEER, per germline. The CDR3 reads CASSPPGSIPGEQFF. DNA for the CDR3: TGCGCCAGCAGCCCCCCGGGGTCGATCCCGGGGGAGCAGTTCTTC.